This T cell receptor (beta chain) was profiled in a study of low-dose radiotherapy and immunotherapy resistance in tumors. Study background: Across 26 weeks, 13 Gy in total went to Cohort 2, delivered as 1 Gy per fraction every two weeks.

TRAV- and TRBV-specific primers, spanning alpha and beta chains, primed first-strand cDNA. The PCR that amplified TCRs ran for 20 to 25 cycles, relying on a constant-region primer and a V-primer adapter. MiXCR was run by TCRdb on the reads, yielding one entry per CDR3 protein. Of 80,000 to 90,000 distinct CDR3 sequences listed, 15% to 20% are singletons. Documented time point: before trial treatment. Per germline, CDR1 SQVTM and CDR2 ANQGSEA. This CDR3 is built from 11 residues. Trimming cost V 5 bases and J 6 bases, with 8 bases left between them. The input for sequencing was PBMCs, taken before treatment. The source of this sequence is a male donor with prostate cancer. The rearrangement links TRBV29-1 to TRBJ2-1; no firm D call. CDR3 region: CSVYPPNEQFF. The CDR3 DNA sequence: TGCAGCGTTTACCCCCCCAATGAGCAGTTCTTC.